A single sample gave rise to the 3 T cell receptor beta chains below, sequenced in a study of cytomegalovirus exposure and HLA in healthy donors. PCR involved 60 Vbeta and 13 Jbeta primers. Measured with immunoSEQ multiplex PCR; TCRdb has only the in-frame clones, and not every one. The profile covers roughly 160,000 clones, with roughly 81% appearing a single time and 13% taken by the ten largest. Sequenced sample: PBMCs. Receptor source: a woman aged 50 to 65 in good health and CMV-seronegative.

The rearrangement joins TRBV10-3 to TRBJ2-5, with 7 bases matching TRBD1. The assigned J gene may be wrong: the sequence end matches TRBJ2-7 better. Germline-derived CDR1 and CDR2 are ENHRY and SYGVKD. CDR3 length equals 15 residues. The CDR3 sequence: CAIRNTGTAGGEQYF. CDR3 sequence (DNA): TGTGCCATCAGAAATACCGGGACAGCAGGGGGCGAGCAGTACTTC.

The chain recombines TRBV2 with TRBJ2-7; the match to TRBD2 covers 8 bases. The CDR3 has 15 amino acids. The J segment lost 0 bases and the V segment lost 7 bases, leaving 8 bases of the junction unmatched. The V gene's germline CDR1 is SNHLY and CDR2 FYNNEI. CDR3 nucleotide sequence: TGTGCCAGCACGGGAGGGAGGGCCCCCTCCTACGAGCAGTACTTC. Translating gives CASTGGRAPSYEQYF.

The chain uses TRBV9 and TRBJ2-5; the match to TRBD2 covers 10 bases. CDR1 and CDR2 from the germline V gene are SGDLS and YYNGEE. There are 16 residues in the CDR3. J was trimmed by 6 bases and V by 1 base; bases with no gene match: 9. CDR3 sequence reads: CASSVSGGAVMKTQYF. The CDR3 DNA reads as TGTGCCAGCAGCGTAAGCGGGGGGGCCGTTATGAAGACCCAGTACTTC. Supplemented by reference TRBV9 and TRBJ2-5, the full variable domain reads DSGVTQTPKHLITATGQRVTLRCSPRSGDLSVYWYQQSLDQGLQFLIQYYNGEERAKGNILERFSAQQFPDLHSELNLSSLELGDSALYFCASSVSGGAVMKTQYFGPGTRLLVL.